A selection of T cell receptor beta chains follows, all from one sample in a study of identical twins. TCRdb reprocessed the 5' RACE reads via MiXCR and lists one record per CDR3 protein. The sample lists about 570,000 distinct CDR3 sequences, nearly 10% occurring once. These data were likewise used in another study, on yellow fever vaccine responses in identical twins.

Sequencing was done on a sample of PBMCs. All receptors derive from a woman between 18 and 29 years old in good health. Each CDR3 is given with its conserved first and last residue. A D gene is named only where the DNA matches it firmly. For some rows the clone size is stated as once, few or many, or as a class when expanded; others skip it.

TRBD1 | TRBJ2-7 | few | 15 | TRBV5-1 | CASSRLGTGEYEQYF | TGCGCCAGCAGCAGACTCGGGACAGGGGAATACGAGCAGTACTTC
- | TRBJ2-5 | - | 15 | TRBV2 | CASSPRPRGQETQYF | TGTGCCAGCAGTCCGCGGCCCCGGGGCCAAGAGACCCAGTACTTC
- | TRBJ1-2 | many | 14 | TRBV27 | CASGTVKANYGYTF | TGTGCTTCTGGGACCGTCAAAGCCAACTATGGCTACACCTTC
- | TRBJ2-3 | - | 15 | TRBV28 | CASSLIGQGLDTQYF | TGTGCCAGCAGTTTAATCGGACAAGGTCTCGATACGCAGTATTTT
- | TRBJ2-2 | many | 14 | TRBV12-3/TRBV12-4 | CASSLRANTGELFF | TGTGCCAGCAGTTTACGAGCGAACACCGGGGAGCTGTTTTTT
- | TRBJ2-2 | - | 15 | TRBV12-3/TRBV12-4 | CASSFEPPGTGELFF | TGTGCCAGCAGTTTCGAACCCCCGGGCACCGGGGAGCTGTTTTTT
TRBD2 | TRBJ2-7 | - | 14 | TRBV20-1 | CSATGLADLYEQYF | TGCAGTGCTACGGGACTAGCGGACCTATACGAGCAGTACTTC
- | TRBJ2-7 | - | 16 | TRBV3-1 | CASSQAEGEHSYEQYF | TGTGCCAGCAGCCAAGCGGAGGGAGAACACTCCTACGAGCAGTACTTC
TRBD1 | TRBJ2-2 | - | 14 | TRBV7-9 | CASSPSGGTGELFF | TGTGCCAGCAGCCCGTCAGGGGGTACCGGGGAGCTGTTTTTT
- | TRBJ2-5 | - | 17 | TRBV19 | CASSIDLRIGSLETQYF | TGTGCCAGTAGTATAGATCTGAGGATCGGCAGTCTGGAGACCCAGTACTTC
- | TRBJ1-4 | few | 16 | TRBV7-9 | CASSFPMDSLVEKLFF | TGTGCCAGCAGCTTTCCGATGGACTCCCTCGTGGAAAAACTGTTTTTT
- | TRBJ2-1 | - | 11 | TRBV28 | CASSFLREQFF | TGTGCCAGCAGTTTCTTACGTGAGCAGTTCTTC
TRBD1 | TRBJ1-6 | - | 15 | TRBV5-1 | CASTLQQGGNSPLHF | TGCGCCAGCACCCTACAACAGGGGGGTAATTCACCCCTCCACTTT
- | TRBJ2-7 | - | 14 | TRBV19 | CASSMFPGGYEQYF | TGTGCCAGTAGTATGTTTCCCGGAGGCTACGAGCAGTACTTC